The 32 T cell receptor beta chains below all came from one sample that was sequenced in a study of blood T cell repertoires in COVID-19. Libraries were prepared by immunoSEQ multiplex PCR; TCRdb keeps only in-frame clonotypes and omits some of them. The sample carries under 300,000 clones, under 95% recorded once. Input material: PBMCs or T cells enriched from blood (not recorded which). Source of these receptors: a woman aged 40 to 50 with acute COVID-19.

The rearrangement uses TRBV6-5 and TRBJ1-2; D call uncertain. CDR1 and CDR2 (germline): MNHEY, SVGAGI. V shed 0 bases and J shed 4 bases, with 12 bases lying between them. There are 15 residues in the CDR3. This CDR3 is CASSYSGRGGYGYTF. The CDR3 bases are TGTGCCAGCAGTTACTCCGGGCGGGGTGGCTATGGCTACACCTTC.

V usage is TRBV18 and J usage is TRBJ1-1; no definite D call. The CDR3 contains 16 residues. Germline V gene sequence: CDR1 KGHSH, CDR2 LQKENI. Trimming pared 0 bases from V and 2 bases from J, leaving 13 bases between. The CDR3 loop reads CASSPPTQRLNTEAFF. CDR3 nucleotides: TGTGCCAGCTCACCACCGACACAACGGTTAAACACTGAAGCTTTCTTT.

The rearrangement uses TRBV28 and TRBJ2-4; perhaps TRBD1 as D (5 bases). The CDR3 has 15 residues. The V gene's germline CDR1 is MDHEN and CDR2 SYDVKM. V was trimmed by 6 bases and J by 0 bases, leaving 12 bases between them. In DNA form, the CDR3 reads TGTGCCAGCAGCTATGGACACGGAGCCAAAAACATTCAGTACTTC. Translating it yields CASSYGHGAKNIQYF.

The chain employs TRBV5-4 and TRBJ2-7; TRBD2 agrees at 8 bases. The CDR3 spans 14 residues. The V and J ends lost 9 bases and 7 bases, in that order; junction bases with no gene match: 15. The germline V gene has CDR1 SGHNT and CDR2 YYREEE (reference sequence). The CDR3 loop reads CATTSFSGISEQYF. The CDR3 DNA follows: TGTGCCACCACATCCTTTAGCGGGATCTCGGAGCAGTACTTC.

This chain connects TRBV21-1 to TRBJ1-1; TRBD1, the D gene given by the table, was not confirmed from the DNA. TRBV21-1 is given as a pseudogene. This CDR3 has 14 amino acids. CDR3 nucleotide sequence: TGTGCCAGCAGCAAAGTCCCCACACCAACTGAAGCTTTCTTT. This translates into CASSKVPTPTEAFF.

This chain uses TRBV7-8 with TRBJ1-2, with 9 bases fitting TRBD1. Unmatched junction bases numbered 6, after V lost 2 bases and J lost 8 bases. The CDR3 consists of 14 residues. The germline V gene encodes CDR1 SGHVS and CDR2 FQNEAQ. CDR3 nucleotides: TGTGCCAGCAGCTTAAACAGGGGGCTTGAGGGCTACACCTTC. Residues: CASSLNRGLEGYTF.

This chain links TRBV6-2 or TRBV6-3 with TRBJ2-7, with 12 bases fitting TRBD1. The CDR3 is 14 amino acids. V shed 4 bases, J shed 2 bases, and the junction held 0 bases outside the gene matches. Germline V gene sequence: CDR1 MNHEY, CDR2 SVGEGT. Here the CDR3 DNA reads TGTGCCAGCAGTTGGGACAGGGGGCCCTACGAGCAGTACTTC. Translation gives CASSWDRGPYEQYF.

In regard to this clone: Within the sample, other DNA sequences also encode this same CDR3. J is TRBJ2-7 and V is TRBV5-1, with a tentative D call TRBD2 (5 bases). Trimming stripped 0 bases from V and 3 bases from J, with 7 bases between. The CDR3 covers 13 residues. Germline-derived CDR1 and CDR2 are SGHRS and YFSETQ. CDR3: CASSLVGGYEQYF. DNA of the CDR3: TGCGCCAGCAGCTTGGTTGGAGGCTACGAGCAGTACTTC.

The V and J genes are TRBV7-9 and TRBJ2-1, with TRBD2 matching over 14 bases. V lost 5 bases and J lost 5; bases outside the gene matches: 5. CDR1 and CDR2 (germline): SEHNR, FQNEAQ (reference sequence). The CDR3 covers 16 residues. The CDR3 region has the DNA TGTGCCAGCAGCCCCTGGGGACTAGCGGGGGACAATGAGCAGTTCTTC. This gives the protein CASSPWGLAGDNEQFF.

The gene calls are TRBV11-2 and TRBJ2-1; 7 bases are shared with TRBD1. Germline V gene lookup returns CDR1 SGHAT and CDR2 FQNNGV. J lost 10 bases, V lost 5 bases, and 11 bases had no gene match. This CDR3 has 14 amino acids. The CDR3 spells CASSDRQGLDEQFF. The CDR3 DNA follows: TGTGCCAGCAGCGACCGACAGGGTCTAGACGAGCAGTTCTTC.

CDR3 amino acids: CASSPADGPSNQPQHF. The CDR3 DNA reads TGTGCCAGCAGCCCAGCGGATGGTCCTAGCAATCAGCCCCAGCATTTT. V and J are TRBV7-9 and TRBJ1-5; D gene unclear. This CDR3 spans 16 amino acids. V dropped 5 bases and J dropped 0 bases, with 14 bases sitting between them. Per germline, CDR1 SEHNR and CDR2 FQNEAQ (reference sequence).

V usage is TRBV30 and J usage is TRBJ1-3; TRBD1 is a possible D gene (6 bases). V lost 2 bases and J lost 3, with 17 bases in between. The CDR3 length is 16 residues. Germline V gene data show CDR1 as GTSNPN and CDR2 as SVGIG (reference sequence). CDR3 region: CAWSISGGGRGNTIYF. CDR3 nucleotides: TGTGCCTGGAGTATATCGGGTGGGGGCCGTGGAAACACCATATATTTT. Using reference TRBV30 and TRBJ1-3 for the parts outside the CDR3, the full variable domain is SQTIHQWPATLVQPVGSPLSLECTVEGTSNPNLYWYRQAAGRGLQLLFYSVGIGQISSEVPQNLSASRPQDRQFILSSKKLLLSDSGFYLCAWSISGGGRGNTIYFGEGSWLTVV.

This chain uses TRBV7-8 with TRBJ2-5; 11 positions match TRBD2. This CDR3 is built from 16 residues. V shed 2 bases, J shed 4 bases, and the junction held 6 bases outside the gene matches. Per germline, CDR1 SGHVS and CDR2 FQNEAQ. The CDR3: CASSLYSGLAAETQYF. The CDR3 bases are TGTGCCAGCAGCTTATATTCGGGACTAGCGGCAGAGACCCAGTACTTC. Drawing the rest from reference TRBV7-8 and TRBJ2-5, the complete variable domain is GAGVSQSPRYKVAKRGQDVALRCDPISGHVSLFWYQQALGQGPEFLTYFQNEAQLDKSGLPSDRFFAERPEGSVSTLKIQRTQQEDSAVYLCASSLYSGLAAETQYFGPGTRLLVL.

This chain connects TRBV9 to TRBJ1-2; 7 bases are shared with TRBD1. V lost 4 bases and J lost 6; bases outside the gene matches: 3. CDR1 is SGDLS and CDR2 is YYNGEE in the germline V gene. The length of the CDR3 is 12 residues. CDR3 in amino acids: CASSQTGDGYTF. For the CDR3, the DNA is TGTGCCAGCAGCCAAACAGGGGATGGCTACACCTTC.

The chain employs TRBV19 and TRBJ1-5, with D possibly being TRBD1 (5 bases). The germline V gene encodes CDR1 LNHDA and CDR2 SQIVND (reference sequence). CDR3 length: 13 amino acids. V lost 5 bases and J lost 5, with 10 bases in between. CDR3 protein: CASSSGLYQPQHF. DNA of the CDR3: TGTGCCAGTAGTTCGGGACTGTATCAGCCCCAGCATTTT. The whole variable domain, remainder taken from reference TRBV19 and TRBJ1-5, is DGGITQSPKYLFRKEGQNVTLSCEQNLNHDAMYWYRQDPGQGLRLIYYSQIVNDFQKGDIAEGYSVSREKKESFPLTVTSAQKNPTAFYLCASSSGLYQPQHFGDGTRLSIL.

The V and J genes are TRBV29-1 and TRBJ2-6; TRBD2 might be the D (5 bases). Between the trimmed V and J ends, which lost 4 bases and 2 bases, there was a span of 12 bases. The germline CDR1 and CDR2 sequences are SQVTM and ANQGSEA. There are 15 residues in the CDR3. The CDR3 DNA follows: TGCAGCGTTGTCCCTAGCTGGGCTGGGGCCAACGTCCTGACTTTC. Encoded protein: CSVVPSWAGANVLTF. The full variable domain, in which reference TRBV29-1 and TRBJ2-6 provide the parts outside the CDR3, is SAVISQKPSRDICQRGTSLTIQCQVDSQVTMMFWYRQQPGQSLTLIATANQGSEATYESGFVIDKFPISRPNLTFSTLTVSNMSPEDSSIYLCSVVPSWAGANVLTFGAGSRLTVL.

This rearrangement joins TRBV2 to TRBJ2-2; 9 positions agree with TRBD2. This CDR3 has 16 amino acids. Germline trimming cut 4 bases from V and 4 bases from J; bases unmatched to any gene: 7. The germline V gene encodes CDR1 SNHLY and CDR2 FYNNEI. CDR3 sequence (DNA): TGTGCCAGCAGTGCCCAGGCGGGAGGGGGCACCGGGGAGCTGTTTTTT. It specifies CASSAQAGGGTGELFF.

The rearrangement links TRBV7-9 to TRBJ2-1, with D possibly TRBD2 on 6 matching bases. The CDR3 has 13 amino acids. Germline loops: CDR1 SEHNR, CDR2 FQNEAQ (reference sequence). The V gene lost 5 bases and the J gene lost 5 bases, with 10 bases spanning the gap. The CDR3 loop reads CASSLTGDNEQFF. In nucleotides, the CDR3 is TGTGCCAGCAGCCTGACGGGGGACAATGAGCAGTTCTTC.

This chain joins TRBV7-6 and TRBJ2-6; 7 bases are shared with TRBD2. Trimming cost V 5 bases and J 0 bases; bases outside gene matches: 4. Per the germline V gene, CDR1 is SGHVS and CDR2 is FNYEAQ. CDR3 size: 16 residues. This chain's CDR3 is CASSAGGGSGANVLTF. In DNA form, the CDR3 reads TGTGCCAGCAGCGCAGGCGGGGGCTCTGGGGCCAACGTCCTGACTTTC. Filled out from reference TRBV7-6 and TRBJ2-6, the complete variable domain reads GAGVSQSPRYKVTKRGQDVALRCDPISGHVSLYWYRQALGQGPEFLTYFNYEAQQDKSGLPNDRFSAERPEGSISTLTIQRTEQRDSAMYRCASSAGGGSGANVLTFGAGSRLTVL.

The J gene is TRBJ2-3, the V gene TRBV9; TRBD1 agrees at 7 bases. The J segment lost 4 bases and the V segment lost 1 base, leaving 0 bases of the junction unmatched. The CDR3 is made up of 13 amino acids. The germline CDR1 and CDR2 sequences are SGDLS and YYNGEE. The CDR3 nucleotides are TGTGCCAGCAGCGTAACAGGGGCAGATACGCAGTATTTT. It encodes CASSVTGADTQYF.

This clone has just one count. This chain links TRBV11-2 with TRBJ2-3, with D unresolved. CDR1 is SGHAT and CDR2 is FQNNGV in the germline V gene. V was pared by 1 base and J by 7 bases, with 9 bases between. The CDR3 runs to 13 residues. For the CDR3, the DNA is TGTGCCAGCAGCTTAGGCGCAGGTTATACGCAGTATTTT. Translating it yields CASSLGAGYTQYF.

This clone was recorded once. J is TRBJ2-7 and V is TRBV27, with 12 bases aligning to TRBD2. Trimming at V came to 4 bases and at J to 1 base, leaving 5 bases not matched to a gene. The CDR3 is 16 residues long. Germline V CDR1 and CDR2: MNHEY, SMNVEV (reference sequence). The CDR3 reads CASSSQTSGGSYEQYF. DNA of the CDR3: TGTGCCAGCAGTTCACAGACTAGCGGGGGATCCTACGAGCAGTACTTC.

This clone was seen more than once but under ten times. The V call is TRBV5-8, the J call TRBJ1-1; the D gene is possibly TRBD1 (5 bases). The CDR3 length is 14 residues. Germline loops: CDR1 SGHTS, CDR2 YDEGEE. V was shortened by 0 bases and J by 1 base, with 7 bases between the two germline ends. The CDR3 region has the DNA TGTGCCAGCAGCTTGGGACAGACGAACACTGAAGCTTTCTTT. Protein product: CASSLGQTNTEAFF.

The rearrangement joins TRBV6-5 to TRBJ2-7; unclear D gene. This CDR3 has 12 amino acids. Germline loops: CDR1 MNHEY, CDR2 SVGAGI. The germline V and J ends were trimmed by 0 bases and 3 bases, with 3 bases remaining between them. CDR3 nucleotide sequence: TGTGCCAGCAGTTACTCGCGCTACGAGCAGTACTTC. Protein sequence: CASSYSRYEQYF.

CDR3 DNA: TGTGCCAGCAGCCAAGATGTGGGAGGTGGCTATGGCTACACCTTC. This translates into CASSQDVGGGYGYTF. The gene calls are TRBV4-2 and TRBJ1-2; D not resolved. Trimming took off 0 bases at V and 4 bases at J, with 12 bases between the two ends. Germline CDR1 LGHNA, CDR2 YNFKEQ. The CDR3 is 15 amino acids.

The gene calls are TRBV7-6 and TRBJ2-1; D ambiguous. There are 13 residues in the CDR3. V was shortened by 1 base and J by 3 bases, with 4 bases between the two germline ends. Germline V gene data show CDR1 as SGHVS and CDR2 as FNYEAQ. As DNA, the CDR3 is TGTGCCAGCAGCTTAGGCAGCTACAATGAGCAGTTCTTC. This sequence encodes CASSLGSYNEQFF.

This chain uses TRBV28 with TRBJ1-3; weak D call: TRBD1 (5 bases). The CDR3 is 14 amino acids. From germline, CDR1 is MDHEN and CDR2 SYDVKM. V was shortened by 6 bases and J by 3 bases, with 12 bases between the two germline ends. The CDR3 DNA is TGTGCCAGCAGGGACCAGGGTGGTGGAAACACCATATATTTT. Residues: CASRDQGGGNTIYF.

This chain connects TRBV5-6 to TRBJ2-1; weak D call: TRBD2 (7 bases). Germline V gene data show CDR1 as SGHDT and CDR2 as YYEEEE. CDR3 length: 13 residues. Trimming removed 4 bases at V and 9 bases at J, with 14 bases between. CDR3 residues: CASSPGGRGEQFF. DNA of the CDR3: TGTGCCAGCAGCCCGGGGGGCCGGGGTGAGCAGTTCTTC.

The chain couples TRBV9 to TRBJ2-7; 8 nucleotides align to TRBD1. CDR1 SGDLS and CDR2 YYNGEE come from the germline V gene. V was pared by 4 bases and J by 4 bases, with 10 bases of the junction left unmatched. CDR3 size: 15 residues. CDR3 in amino acids: CASSPQGQEYYEQYF. In DNA, the CDR3 is TGTGCCAGCAGCCCCCAGGGACAGGAGTATTACGAGCAGTACTTC.

V is TRBV7-3 and J is TRBJ2-5; 8 nucleotides line up with TRBD2. The CDR3 length is 14 residues. Germline CDR1 SGHTA, CDR2 FQGTGA. The junction had 6 bases not matched to a gene; V was cut back by 4 bases and J by 5 bases. CDR3 amino acids: CASSSPGGLETQYF. CDR3 sequence (DNA): TGTGCCAGCAGCTCCCCGGGGGGGTTGGAGACCCAGTACTTC.

This sequence joins TRBV30 and TRBJ1-5; 7 bases match TRBD1. The ends lost 2 bases at V and 5 bases at J; junction bases unmatched: 3. This CDR3 is built from 13 residues. In germline, CDR1 is GTSNPN, CDR2 SVGIG (reference sequence). Written as DNA, the CDR3 is TGTGCCTGGAGTTTGCAGGGGGATCAGCCCCAGCATTTT. Amino acids: CAWSLQGDQPQHF.

The chain joins TRBV2 to TRBJ2-5; D is unresolved. The CDR3 has 11 residues. CDR1 SNHLY and CDR2 FYNNEI come from the germline V gene. The V end was cut by 5 bases, the J end by 4 bases, with 5 bases between. CDR3 region: CASSWAETQYF. The DNA of the CDR3 is TGTGCCAGCAGTTGGGCAGAGACCCAGTACTTC.